The rows below give T cell receptor beta chains drawn from one sample of a study of vaccination and CD4 T cells after COVID-19. No antigen has been identified for these receptors. A single record per CDR3 protein comes from TCRdb applying MiXCR to the PCR reads. The sample records over 11,000 distinct CDR3 sequences, around 58% being singletons. The sequencing input was CD4+ T cells from blood, cultured in vitro. The receptors shown here come from a human donor who had recovered from COVID-19. Both conserved end residues are part of each CDR3. A D gene is named only where the DNA matches it firmly. Clone size, where shown, is once, few, many, or a class for clones that have expanded.

CASSYFGVGGTEAFF | TGTGCCAGCAGTTACTTCGGAGTGGGTGGCACTGAAGCTTTCTTT | few | - | TRBJ1-1 | TRBV6-2/TRBV6-3 | 15
CASRPGQGSTDTQYF | TGTGCCAGCAGGCCGGGACAGGGATCCACAGATACGCAGTATTTT | once | TRBD1 | TRBJ2-3 | TRBV2 | 15
CASSPPGSPYTF | TGTGCCAGCTCACCACCGGGCAGCCCCTACACCTTC | - | - | TRBJ1-2 | TRBV18 | 12
CSVVSYLAGGTDTQYF | TGCAGCGTTGTCTCCTATCTAGCGGGGGGCACAGATACGCAGTATTTT | few | TRBD2 | TRBJ2-3 | TRBV29-1 | 16
CATSGGRGNEKLFF | TGTGCCACCAGCGGGGGACGCGGTAATGAAAAACTGTTTTTT | - | - | TRBJ1-4 | TRBV15 | 14
CASSFGTSGNGETQYF | TGCGCCAGCAGCTTTGGGACTAGCGGGAATGGAGAGACCCAGTACTTC | - | TRBD2 | TRBJ2-5 | TRBV5-1 | 16
CASSADLAGGPGYNEQFF | TGTGCCAGCAGCGCTGACCTAGCGGGAGGGCCCGGATACAATGAGCAGTTCTTC | - | TRBD2 | TRBJ2-1 | TRBV9 | 18
CASIFKDRNTEAFF | TGTGCCAGCATTTTCAAGGACAGGAACACTGAAGCTTTCTTT | - | - | TRBJ1-1 | TRBV6-1 | 14
CSATGQLNTEAFF | TGCAGTGCTACGGGACAGCTGAACACTGAAGCTTTCTTT | few | TRBD1 | TRBJ1-1 | TRBV20-1 | 13
CASSLGRELDTQYF | TGTGCCAGCAGTTTAGGTCGGGAGTTAGATACGCAGTATTTT | - | - | TRBJ2-3 | TRBV12-3/TRBV12-4 | 14
CASSEFRGDSRGTQYF | TGTGCCAGCAGTGAATTCCGGGGGGACAGCCGTGGGACCCAGTACTTC | - | - | TRBJ2-5 | TRBV2 | 16
CASSLVRRLGIKGYTF | TGTGCCAGCAGTTTAGTAAGACGATTGGGAATAAAAGGCTACACCTTC | - | - | TRBJ1-2 | TRBV12-3/TRBV12-4 | 16
CASRPGLAAYNEQFF | TGTGCCAGCAGGCCGGGACTAGCGGCCTACAATGAGCAGTTCTTC | - | TRBD2 | TRBJ2-1 | TRBV28 | 15
CSASHAALGGIQYF | TGCAGTGCTTCCCACGCTGCTCTAGGAGGCATTCAGTACTTC | - | - | TRBJ2-4 | TRBV20-1 | 14
CASSPQTSADEAFF | TGTGCCAGCTCACCACAAACCTCGGCAGATGAAGCTTTCTTT | few | - | TRBJ1-1 | TRBV18 | 14
CSARDRSTLYEQYF | TGCAGTGCTAGAGATCGCAGCACCCTCTACGAGCAGTACTTC | - | - | TRBJ2-7 | TRBV20-1 | 14
CASSKRAGGSDTQYF | TGTGCCAGCAGCAAACGAGCGGGAGGTTCAGATACGCAGTATTTT | once | TRBD2 | TRBJ2-3 | TRBV7-3 | 15
CSAREGSPGAFF | TGCAGTGCTAGAGAAGGATCCCCTGGAGCTTTCTTT | few | - | TRBJ1-1 | TRBV20-1 | 12
CASSESGTSGNGKTQYF | TGTGCCAGCAGTGAATCCGGGACTAGCGGGAATGGGAAGACCCAGTACTTC | few | TRBD2 | TRBJ2-5 | TRBV2 | 17
CASSLYRDGYTF | TGTGCCAGCAGCTTATACAGGGATGGCTACACCTTC | - | - | TRBJ1-2 | TRBV13 | 12
CAWGGQGGWQPQHF | TGTGCCTGGGGAGGACAGGGTGGTTGGCAGCCCCAGCATTTT | - | TRBD1 | TRBJ1-5 | TRBV30 | 14
CASSYSYASNQPQHF | TGTGCCAGCAGTTACTCATACGCTAGCAATCAGCCCCAGCATTTT | few | - | TRBJ1-5 | TRBV6-2/TRBV6-3 | 15
CASSSSGTGYNEQFF | TGTGCCAGCAGTTCCAGCGGGACCGGCTACAATGAGCAGTTCTTC | - | TRBD2 | TRBJ2-1 | TRBV6-5 | 15
CATSDTGGVETQYF | TGTGCCACCAGTGATACAGGGGGCGTGGAGACCCAGTACTTC | - | TRBD1 | TRBJ2-5 | TRBV24-1 | 14
CASSPPGTGGEQYF | TGTGCCAGCTCACCCCCCGGGACAGGGGGCGAGCAGTACTTC | - | TRBD1 | TRBJ2-7 | TRBV18 | 14
CASRARNSGRALNEQFF | TGTGCCAGTAGGGCCCGAAATAGCGGGAGGGCCTTAAATGAGCAGTTCTTC | - | TRBD2 | TRBJ2-1 | TRBV19 | 17
CSAPRGRDNYGYTF | TGCAGTGCCCCCCGAGGGCGAGACAACTATGGCTACACCTTC | medium-sized | - | TRBJ1-2 | TRBV20-1 | 14
CASSPSLAGDTGELFF | TGTGCCAGCTCACCCTCCCTAGCGGGAGACACCGGGGAGCTGTTTTTT | - | TRBD2 | TRBJ2-2 | TRBV18 | 16
CASSLLGTSSGNTIYF | TGTGCCAGCAGTTTACTCGGGACCAGCTCTGGAAACACCATATATTTT | - | - | TRBJ1-3 | TRBV28 | 16
CASSLDFWGGRGGTITDTQYF | TGTGCCAGCAGCTTAGACTTTTGGGGCGGGAGAGGGGGGACGATCACAGATACGCAGTATTTT | - | - | TRBJ2-3 | TRBV7-2 | 21
CASRIIGGSTEAFF | TGTGCCAGTAGGATTATCGGTGGGAGCACTGAAGCTTTCTTT | once | - | TRBJ1-1 | TRBV19 | 14
CSASVTGRTEAFF | TGCAGTGCTAGTGTCACAGGACGAACTGAAGCTTTCTTT | few | - | TRBJ1-1 | TRBV20-1 | 13
CSADGGPTYEQYF | TGCAGTGCAGACGGGGGGCCGACCTACGAGCAGTACTTC | - | - | TRBJ2-7 | TRBV20-1 | 13
CASSYYRASGRAEYF | TGTGCCAGCAGTTATTACAGGGCTAGCGGGAGGGCTGAGTACTTC | - | TRBD2 | TRBJ2-5 | TRBV6-5 | 15
CASSLLGGSRYNEQFF | TGTGCCAGCAGTTTATTGGGTGGGAGTCGGTACAATGAGCAGTTCTTC | - | - | TRBJ2-1 | TRBV28 | 16
CAISEGTYEQYF | TGTGCCATCAGTGAGGGAACCTACGAGCAGTACTTC | - | - | TRBJ2-7 | TRBV10-3 | 12
CASSLDLNSPLHF | TGTGCCAGCAGCTTAGACCTAAATTCACCCCTCCACTTT | - | - | TRBJ1-6 | TRBV7-3 | 13
CSARLARDSGEQFF | TGCAGTGCTAGACTAGCAAGGGACTCGGGTGAGCAGTTCTTC | - | - | TRBJ2-1 | TRBV20-1 | 14
CASSSAKGRNSPLHF | TGTGCCAGCAGTTCCGCGAAGGGGCGGAATTCACCCCTCCACTTT | - | - | TRBJ1-6 | TRBV27 | 15
CASKTSGMDEQFF | TGTGCCAGCAAAACTAGCGGGATGGATGAGCAGTTCTTC | - | TRBD2 | TRBJ2-1 | TRBV2 | 13
CASSYGQMNTEAFF | TGTGCCAGCAGTTACGGGCAGATGAACACTGAAGCTTTCTTT | - | - | TRBJ1-1 | TRBV6-5 | 14
CASRHYRSTNYGYTF | TGTGCCAGCAGACACTACAGATCTACTAACTATGGCTACACCTTC | - | - | TRBJ1-2 | TRBV5-4 | 15
CSAAGGRGKNIQYF | TGCAGTGCTGCAGGCGGTCGTGGCAAAAACATTCAGTACTTC | - | - | TRBJ2-4 | TRBV20-1 | 14
CASSAPGQRNTEAFF | TGTGCCAGTAGTGCACCGGGACAAAGGAACACTGAAGCTTTCTTT | once | - | TRBJ1-1 | TRBV19 | 15
CAWKGRGPYEQYF | TGTGCCTGGAAAGGCCGGGGGCCCTACGAGCAGTACTTC | - | - | TRBJ2-7 | TRBV30 | 13
CASSLALLAGNSYNEQFF | TGTGCCAGCAGCTTAGCGTTACTAGCGGGAAACTCCTACAATGAGCAGTTCTTC | - | TRBD2 | TRBJ2-1 | TRBV7-9 | 18
CSATSGSFGTQYF | TGCAGTGCTACTAGCGGGAGTTTTGGTACGCAGTATTTT | - | TRBD2 | TRBJ2-3 | TRBV20-1 | 13
CASSANPRGSYNSPLHF | TGTGCCAGCAGCGCCAACCCCCGGGGCTCCTATAATTCACCCCTCCACTTT | - | - | TRBJ1-6 | TRBV7-2 | 17
CSAEPLAGDTDTQYF | TGCAGTGCTGAACCTCTAGCGGGAGACACAGATACGCAGTATTTT | - | TRBD2 | TRBJ2-3 | TRBV20-1 | 15
CASPSRGYSVKLFF | TGTGCCAGCCCAAGTAGGGGTTATAGCGTAAAACTGTTTTTT | - | - | TRBJ1-4 | TRBV6-2/TRBV6-3 | 14
CAIRPSTLASDNEQFF | TGTGCCATCCGACCGAGTACCCTAGCCTCGGACAATGAGCAGTTCTTC | few | - | TRBJ2-1 | TRBV10-3 | 16
CASRLLQPLSPIASPSYEQYF | TGTGCCAGCAGACTCCTACAGCCGCTTAGCCCCATAGCCTCGCCCTCCTACGAGCAGTACTTC | - | - | TRBJ2-7 | TRBV2 | 21
CASSKGQGINTGELFF | TGTGCCAGCAGCAAAGGACAGGGGATAAACACCGGGGAGCTGTTTTTT | - | TRBD1 | TRBJ2-2 | TRBV7-3 | 16
CASSLRADQPQHF | TGTGCCAGCAGCCTTCGGGCGGACCAGCCCCAGCATTTT | - | - | TRBJ1-5 | TRBV5-5 | 13
CASSSSTRGTQYF | TGTGCCAGCAGTTCCTCTACTAGGGGGACCCAGTACTTC | few | - | TRBJ2-5 | TRBV6-5 | 13
CASSFSPSAVNEQFF | TGTGCCAGCAGTTTCTCTCCTAGCGCCGTGAATGAGCAGTTCTTC | - | - | TRBJ2-1 | TRBV12-3/TRBV12-4 | 15
CASSPMGQAYEQYF | TGTGCCAGCAGTCCTATGGGCCAAGCCTACGAGCAGTACTTC | - | - | TRBJ2-7 | TRBV12-3/TRBV12-4 | 14
CASSYPGHQETQYF | TGTGCCAGCTCCTACCCAGGACACCAAGAGACCCAGTACTTC | - | - | TRBJ2-5 | TRBV18 | 14
CASSLEGASGYGYTF | TGTGCCAGCAGCTTGGAGGGGGCCTCAGGCTATGGCTACACCTTC | - | TRBD1 | TRBJ1-2 | TRBV5-4 | 15